This entry lists 20 T cell receptor beta chains sequenced from one sample in a study of blood T cell repertoires in COVID-19. Sequencing was performed with immunoSEQ multiplex PCR; in TCRdb, only in-frame clones are kept and a portion is missing. Of roughly 190,000 clones listed, less than 90% are singletons. Input material: peripheral blood. The receptors here all came from a man aged 25-45 years with acute or convalescent COVID-19.

The rearrangement joins TRBV6-6 to TRBJ2-7; a possible D gene is TRBD1 (7 bases). V was pared by 0 bases and J by 3 bases, with 12 bases between. CDR3 length: 15 amino acids. The V gene's germline CDR1 is MNHNY and CDR2 SVGAGI (reference sequence). The CDR3 DNA reads as TGTGCCAGCAGTTACTCGGCAGGGGGGAGCTACGAGCAGTACTTC. Protein product: CASSYSAGGSYEQYF.

The genes are TRBV12-5 and TRBJ2-2; TRBD2 is a possible D gene (5 bases). The CDR3 is 16 amino acids. The V end was cut by 10 bases, the J end by 0 bases, with 18 bases between. From germline, CDR1 is LGHNT and CDR2 FRNRAP. This chain's CDR3 is CATAERALANTGELFF. The CDR3 nucleotides read TGTGCTACAGCAGAGAGGGCGCTGGCGAACACCGGGGAGCTGTTTTTT.

V usage is TRBV5-1 and J usage is TRBJ2-1; 13 bases line up with TRBD2. The germline V gene encodes CDR1 SGHRS and CDR2 YFSETQ. The CDR3 consists of 15 residues. The junction had 4 bases not matched to a gene; V was cut back by 0 bases and J by 10 bases. As DNA, the CDR3 is TGCGCCAGCAGCTTGGGACTAGCGGGAGGTGGGGAGCAGTTCTTC. This codes for CASSLGLAGGGEQFF.

This chain links TRBV3-1 (or the pseudogene TRBV3-2) with TRBJ1-1, with 9 positions matching TRBD1. With V trimmed by 4 bases and J by 7 bases, 10 bases remained unmatched. Germline lookup yields CDR1 LGHDT and CDR2 YNNKEL (reference sequence). The CDR3 spans 15 residues. The DNA of the CDR3 is TGTGCCAGCAGCCTTCGAACAGGGGGCAGGGGTGAAGCTTTCTTT. Its protein is CASSLRTGGRGEAFF.

V gene TRBV3-1 (or the pseudogene TRBV3-2) combines with J gene TRBJ2-1; D might be TRBD1 (5 bases). This CDR3 is built from 11 residues. The germline CDR1 and CDR2 sequences are LGHDT and YNNKEL (reference sequence). Trimming pared 8 bases from V and 9 bases from J, leaving 11 bases between. The CDR3: CASRSQGEQFF. The CDR3 coding sequence is TGTGCCAGCCGCTCTCAGGGTGAGCAGTTCTTC.

The V gene is TRBV19, the J gene TRBJ2-6, with D unresolved. V lost 5 bases and J 0 bases, leaving 17 bases between the germline ends. This CDR3 has 18 amino acids. From germline, CDR1 is LNHDA and CDR2 SQIVND (reference sequence). CDR3 amino acids: CASSWQSPSLSGANVLTF. The CDR3 nucleotides read TGTGCCAGTAGTTGGCAGTCCCCATCTCTCTCTGGGGCCAACGTCCTGACTTTC.

V usage is TRBV3-1 (or the pseudogene TRBV3-2) and J usage is TRBJ2-3; the D gene is possibly TRBD2 (5 bases). V was cut by 5 bases and J by 5 bases, with 11 bases left in between. The CDR3 has 13 residues. From germline, CDR1 is LGHDT and CDR2 YNNKEL (reference sequence). In DNA, the CDR3 is TGTGCCAGCAGCTGGACTGACCGAGATACGCAGTATTTT. Translated: CASSWTDRDTQYF.

A remark on this clone: At the DNA level, this CDR3 is encoded by other sequences in the same sample as well. CDR3: CSVAGGHTEAFF. CDR3 nucleotide sequence: TGCAGCGTTGCAGGTGGGCACACTGAAGCTTTCTTT. The chain is built from TRBV29-1 and TRBJ1-1, with D uncertain. CDR1 is SQVTM and CDR2 is ANQGSEA in the germline V gene. Trimming removed 4 bases from V and 3 bases from J, with 9 bases in between. The CDR3 covers 12 residues.

The J gene is TRBJ2-7, the V gene TRBV28; D perhaps matches TRBD1 (5 bases). The CDR3 covers 14 residues. Germline-derived CDR1 and CDR2 are MDHEN and SYDVKM. The V and J ends lost 5 bases and 1 base respectively, with 12 bases between them. CDR3: CASSPYTGSYEQYF. CDR3 bases: TGTGCCAGCAGTCCTTATACAGGATCCTACGAGCAGTACTTC.

The chain employs TRBV6-6 and TRBJ2-1; 10 positions agree with TRBD2. The ends lost 7 bases at V and 7 bases at J; junction bases unmatched: 7. Germline V gives CDR1 MNHNY, CDR2 SVGAGI (reference sequence). This CDR3 comprises 14 residues. The CDR3 loop is CASMPTSGLNEQFF. The CDR3 DNA reads as TGTGCCAGCATGCCGACTAGCGGGTTAAATGAGCAGTTCTTC.

This chain joins TRBV5-1 and TRBJ2-6; 11 positions match TRBD1. The CDR3 has 18 residues. The germline V gene encodes CDR1 SGHRS and CDR2 YFSETQ. V lost 4 bases to trimming and J lost 1 base; unmatched junction nucleotides: 7. CDR3 nucleotides: TGCGCCAGCAGCATGAGGACAGGGGGCAGTTCTGGGGCCAACGTCCTGACTTTC. It specifies CASSMRTGGSSGANVLTF.

The rearrangement joins TRBV5-1 to TRBJ2-1, with a tentative D call TRBD2 (6 bases). Germline CDR1 reads SGHRS; CDR2 reads YFSETQ. Trimming removed 4 bases at V and 6 bases at J, with 26 bases between. The CDR3 has 18 amino acids. CDR3 residues: CASSPTATSRSSVNEQFF. The CDR3 DNA reads as TGCGCCAGCAGCCCGACGGCGACTAGTCGATCCTCAGTCAATGAGCAGTTCTTC. The full variable domain, its missing parts supplied by reference TRBV5-1 and TRBJ2-1, is KAGVTQTPRYLIKTRGQQVTLSCSPISGHRSVSWYQQTPGQGLQFLFEYFSETQRNKGNFPGRFSGRQFSNSRSEMNVSTLELGDSALYLCASSPTATSRSSVNEQFFGPGTRLTVL.

V is TRBV5-1 and J is TRBJ2-2; TRBD2 matches at 14 bases. CDR3 length equals 18 residues. CDR1 SGHRS and CDR2 YFSETQ come from the germline V gene. The V and J ends lost 3 bases and 5 bases, in that order; junction bases with no gene match: 9. The CDR3 DNA sequence: TGCGCCAGCAGCTCCTCGGGACTAGCGGGAGTGGGGACCGGGGAGCTGTTTTTT. Translating it yields CASSSSGLAGVGTGELFF.

The chain links TRBV5-1 to TRBJ2-5; a possible D gene is TRBD2 (6 bases). V was cut by 0 bases and J by 1 base, with 13 bases left in between. Germline V gene lookup returns CDR1 SGHRS and CDR2 YFSETQ. The CDR3 totals 16 residues. The CDR3 spells CASSLDRGILQETQYF. For the CDR3, the DNA is TGCGCCAGCAGCTTGGATCGGGGGATCCTCCAAGAGACCCAGTACTTC.

This chain links TRBV5-4 with TRBJ1-1, with a weak D call TRBD1 (6 bases). The CDR3 runs 15 residues. V was shortened by 1 base and J by 0 bases, with 10 bases between the two germline ends. Germline CDR1 reads SGHNT; CDR2 reads YYREEE (reference sequence). CDR3 loop: CASSLQGTMNTEAFF. DNA for the CDR3: TGTGCCAGCAGCTTGCAGGGGACCATGAACACTGAAGCTTTCTTT.

This sequence joins TRBV6-5 and TRBJ1-2; 9 nucleotides align to TRBD1. Germline trimming cut 6 bases from V and 5 bases from J; bases unmatched to any gene: 7. This CDR3 comprises 14 residues. Germline V gene data show CDR1 as MNHEY and CDR2 as SVGAGI. The CDR3 bases are TGTGCCAGCAGAGTCGGGACAGGGCGATATGGCTACACCTTC. Translation gives CASRVGTGRYGYTF.

The table lists this clone with a count of one. This sequence joins TRBV5-1 and TRBJ2-5, with 9 nucleotides matching TRBD2. In germline, CDR1 is SGHRS, CDR2 YFSETQ. The CDR3 loop spans 15 amino acids. J gave up 4 bases and V 2 bases, and 6 bases lay outside the gene matches. CDR3 nucleotides: TGCGCCAGCAGCTTATTAGCGGGGGAAGGAGAGACCCAGTACTTC. Protein product: CASSLLAGEGETQYF.

The V and J genes are TRBV5-1 and TRBJ1-3, with 10 bases identical to TRBD1. CDR3 length: 16 residues. Losses at the gene ends were 4 bases for V and 2 bases for J; bases not matched to a gene: 6. Germline lookup yields CDR1 SGHRS and CDR2 YFSETQ. DNA for the CDR3: TGCGCCAGCAGCCCGGGGGACAGGGGACCTGGAAACACCATATATTTT. Protein sequence: CASSPGDRGPGNTIYF.

This chain links TRBV7-9 with TRBJ1-4, with a possible D match to TRBD1 (6 bases). V lost 3 bases and J 7 bases, leaving 15 bases between the germline ends. Germline V CDR1 and CDR2: SEHNR, FQNEAQ (reference sequence). There are 15 residues in the CDR3. The CDR3 loop reads CASSFYREMGEKLFF. The CDR3 nucleotides read TGTGCCAGCAGCTTTTACAGGGAGATGGGTGAAAAACTGTTTTTT.

The chain is built from TRBV5-1 and TRBJ2-5; 8 nucleotides match TRBD2. CDR1 and CDR2 from the germline V gene are SGHRS and YFSETQ. After removal of 3 bases from V and 3 bases from J, the junction contained 4 bases not matched to a gene. The CDR3 covers 14 residues. CDR3 residues: CASSSLLAEETQYF. Here the CDR3 DNA reads TGCGCCAGCAGCTCCCTACTAGCGGAAGAGACCCAGTACTTC.